Below, one T cell receptor (beta chain) is given with its context. This entry is derived from a study of shared clonotypes between healthy human individuals. Trimming pared 4 bases from V and 5 bases from J, leaving 7 bases between. The CDR3 extends over 12 amino acids. CDR1 is LGHNT, CDR2 FRNRAP, per germline. The protocol was immunoSEQ multiplex PCR, while the TCRdb copy is restricted to in-frame clones and leaves out a portion. This sample carries under 1,900,000 clones, about 98.5% of them seen once, and the ten largest clones take around 0.33%. V is TRBV12-5 and J is TRBJ2-3; a possible D gene is TRBD2 (6 bases). The source material was naive CD4+ T cells sorted from blood. Subset described: CD45RA+ positively selected. The clonotype comes from a man between 25 and 39 years old in good health. CDR3: CASGSSVDTQYF. The CDR3 coding sequence is TGTGCTAGTGGTTCTAGCGTAGATACGCAGTATTTT.